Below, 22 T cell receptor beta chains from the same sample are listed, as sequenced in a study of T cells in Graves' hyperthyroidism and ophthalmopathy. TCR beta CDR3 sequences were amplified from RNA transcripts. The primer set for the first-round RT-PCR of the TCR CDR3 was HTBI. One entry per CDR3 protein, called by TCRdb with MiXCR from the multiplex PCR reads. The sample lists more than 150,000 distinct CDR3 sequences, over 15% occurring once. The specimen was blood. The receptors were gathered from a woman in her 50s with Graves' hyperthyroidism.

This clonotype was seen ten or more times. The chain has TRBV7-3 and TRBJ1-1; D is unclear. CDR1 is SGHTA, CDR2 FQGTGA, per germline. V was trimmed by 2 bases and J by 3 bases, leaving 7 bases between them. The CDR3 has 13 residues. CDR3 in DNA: TGTGCCAGCAGCTTAGCCCGGTACACTGAAGCTTTCTTT. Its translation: CASSLARYTEAFF.

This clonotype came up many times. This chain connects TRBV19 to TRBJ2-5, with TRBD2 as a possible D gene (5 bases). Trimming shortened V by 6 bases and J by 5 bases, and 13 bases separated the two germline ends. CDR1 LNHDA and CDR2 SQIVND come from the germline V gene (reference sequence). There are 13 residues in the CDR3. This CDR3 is CASRRRPQETQYF. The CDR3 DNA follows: TGTGCCAGTAGGAGGAGGCCACAGGAGACCCAGTACTTC.

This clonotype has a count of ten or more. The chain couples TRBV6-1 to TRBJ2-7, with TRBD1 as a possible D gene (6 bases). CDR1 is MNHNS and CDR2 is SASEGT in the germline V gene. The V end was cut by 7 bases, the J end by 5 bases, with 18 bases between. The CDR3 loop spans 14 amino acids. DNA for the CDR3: TGTGCCAGCAATTTACAGGGTCAGGTCGACGAGCAGTACTTC. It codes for CASNLQGQVDEQYF.

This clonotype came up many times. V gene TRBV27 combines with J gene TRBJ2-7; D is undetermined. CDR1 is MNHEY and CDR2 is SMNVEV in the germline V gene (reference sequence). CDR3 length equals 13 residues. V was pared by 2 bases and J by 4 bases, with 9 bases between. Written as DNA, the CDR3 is TGTGCCAGCAGTTTAACAGCCCTTTACGAGCAGTACTTC. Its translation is CASSLTALYEQYF.

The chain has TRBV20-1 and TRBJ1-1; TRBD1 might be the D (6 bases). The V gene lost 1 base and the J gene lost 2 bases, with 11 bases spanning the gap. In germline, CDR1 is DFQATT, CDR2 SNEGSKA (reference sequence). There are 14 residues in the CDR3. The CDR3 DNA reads TGCAGTGCTAGAGGTGGGGGGGCAAACACTGAAGCTTTCTTT. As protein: CSARGGGANTEAFF.

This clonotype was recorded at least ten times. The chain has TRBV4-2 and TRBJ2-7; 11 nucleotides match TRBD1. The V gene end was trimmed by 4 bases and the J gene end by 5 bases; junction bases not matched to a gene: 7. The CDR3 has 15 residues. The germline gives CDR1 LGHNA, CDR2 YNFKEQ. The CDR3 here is CASSRGQGAIDEQYF. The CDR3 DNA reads TGTGCCAGCAGCCGAGGACAGGGGGCGATCGACGAGCAGTACTTC.

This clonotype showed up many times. The CDR3 loop is CASSPVGSGAPYNEQFF. CDR3 coding DNA: TGTGCCAGCAGCCCGGTGGGGAGCGGGGCTCCCTACAATGAGCAGTTCTTC. This rearrangement joins TRBV7-9 to TRBJ2-1; 7 bases align to TRBD2. CDR1 is SEHNR and CDR2 is FQNEAQ in the germline V gene (reference sequence). The CDR3 totals 17 residues. The junction had 12 bases not matched to a gene; V was cut back by 5 bases and J by 2 bases. The full variable domain, completed using reference TRBV7-9 and TRBJ2-1, is DTGVSQNPRHKITKRGQNVTFRCDPISEHNRLYWYRQTLGQGPEFLTYFQNEAQLEKSRLLSDRFSAERPKGSFSTLEIQRTEQGDSAMYLCASSPVGSGAPYNEQFFGPGTRLTVL.

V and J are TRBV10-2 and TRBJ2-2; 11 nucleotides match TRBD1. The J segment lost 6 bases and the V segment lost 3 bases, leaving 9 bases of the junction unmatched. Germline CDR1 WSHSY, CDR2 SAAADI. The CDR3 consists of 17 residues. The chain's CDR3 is CASSDRGQGARSGELFF. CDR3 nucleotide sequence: TGCGCCAGCAGTGACCGAGGACAGGGGGCGCGGTCCGGGGAGCTGTTTTTT.

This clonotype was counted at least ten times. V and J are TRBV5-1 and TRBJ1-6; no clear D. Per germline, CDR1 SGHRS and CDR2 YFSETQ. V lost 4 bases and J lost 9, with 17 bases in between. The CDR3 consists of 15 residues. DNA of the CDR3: TGCGCCAGCAGCCGAGAGTTGGGTGTGAGTTCACCCCTCCACTTT. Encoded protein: CASSRELGVSSPLHF.

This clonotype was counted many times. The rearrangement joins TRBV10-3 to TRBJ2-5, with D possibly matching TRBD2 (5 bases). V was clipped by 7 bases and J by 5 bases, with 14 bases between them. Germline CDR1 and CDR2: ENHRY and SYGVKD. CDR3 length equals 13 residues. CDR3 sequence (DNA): TGTGCCATCAACGGTGGGAGTGACGAGACCCAGTACTTC. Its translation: CAINGGSDETQYF.

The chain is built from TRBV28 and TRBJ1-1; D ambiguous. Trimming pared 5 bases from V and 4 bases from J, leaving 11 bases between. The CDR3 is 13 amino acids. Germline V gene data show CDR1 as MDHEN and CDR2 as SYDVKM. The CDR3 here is CASSLIQVTEAFF. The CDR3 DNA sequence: TGTGCCAGCAGTCTAATACAAGTCACTGAAGCTTTCTTT.

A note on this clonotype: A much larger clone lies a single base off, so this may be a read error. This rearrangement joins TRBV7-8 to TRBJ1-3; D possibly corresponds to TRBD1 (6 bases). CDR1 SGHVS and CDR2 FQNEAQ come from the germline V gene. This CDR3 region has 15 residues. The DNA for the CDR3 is TGTGCCAGCAGCTTAACAGGGTTTCTTGGAGACACCATATATTTT. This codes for CASSLTGFLGDTIYF. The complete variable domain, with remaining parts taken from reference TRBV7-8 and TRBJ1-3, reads GAGVSQSPRYKVAKRGQDVALRCDPISGHVSLFWYQQALGQGPEFLTYFQNEAQLDKSGLPSDRFFAERPEGSVSTLKIQRTQQEDSAVYLCASSLTGFLGDTIYFGEGSWLTVV.

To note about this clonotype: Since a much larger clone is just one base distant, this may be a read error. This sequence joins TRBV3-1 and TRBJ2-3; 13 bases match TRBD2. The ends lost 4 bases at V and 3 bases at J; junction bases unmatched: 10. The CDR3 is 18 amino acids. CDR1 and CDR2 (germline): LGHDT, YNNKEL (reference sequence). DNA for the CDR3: TGTGCCAGCAGCCGGCTACTAGCGGGGGGGCTTAAAACAGATACGCAGTATTTT. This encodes CASSRLLAGGLKTDTQYF.

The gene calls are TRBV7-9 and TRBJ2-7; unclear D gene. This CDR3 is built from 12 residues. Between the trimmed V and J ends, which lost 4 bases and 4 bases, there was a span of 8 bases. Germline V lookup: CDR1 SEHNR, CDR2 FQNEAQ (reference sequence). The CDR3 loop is CASSSLIYEQYF. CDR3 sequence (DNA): TGTGCCAGCAGCTCCCTCATTTACGAGCAGTACTTC.

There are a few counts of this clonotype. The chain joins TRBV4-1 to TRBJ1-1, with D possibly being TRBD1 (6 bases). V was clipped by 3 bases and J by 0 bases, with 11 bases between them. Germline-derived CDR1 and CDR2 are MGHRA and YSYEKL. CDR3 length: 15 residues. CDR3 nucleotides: TGCGCCAGCAGCCACCCCGGGGACATGAACACTGAAGCTTTCTTT. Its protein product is CASSHPGDMNTEAFF.

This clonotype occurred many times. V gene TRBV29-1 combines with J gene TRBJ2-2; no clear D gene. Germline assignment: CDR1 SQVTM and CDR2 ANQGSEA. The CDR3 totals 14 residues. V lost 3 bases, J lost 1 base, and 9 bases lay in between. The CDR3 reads CSVEATRNTGELFF. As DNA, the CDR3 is TGCAGCGTTGAGGCCACGAGGAACACCGGGGAGCTGTTTTTT.

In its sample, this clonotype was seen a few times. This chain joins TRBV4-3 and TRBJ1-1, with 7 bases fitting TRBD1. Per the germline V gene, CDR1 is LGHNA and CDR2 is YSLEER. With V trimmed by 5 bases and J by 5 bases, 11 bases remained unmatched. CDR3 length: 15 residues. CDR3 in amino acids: CASSADRDLSTEAFF. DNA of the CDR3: TGCGCCAGCAGCGCAGACAGGGATCTTAGTACTGAAGCTTTCTTT.

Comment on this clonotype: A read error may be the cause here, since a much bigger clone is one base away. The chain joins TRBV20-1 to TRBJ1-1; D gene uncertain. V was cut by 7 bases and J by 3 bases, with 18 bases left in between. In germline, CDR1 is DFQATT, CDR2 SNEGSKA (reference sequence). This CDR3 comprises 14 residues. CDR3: CSVSGRPRDTEAFF. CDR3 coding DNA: TGCAGTGTTAGCGGCAGGCCACGGGACACTGAAGCTTTCTTT.

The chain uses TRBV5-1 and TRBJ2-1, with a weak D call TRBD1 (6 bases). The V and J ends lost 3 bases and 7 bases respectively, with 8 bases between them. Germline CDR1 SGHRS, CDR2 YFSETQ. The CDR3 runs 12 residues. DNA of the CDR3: TGCGCCAGCAGCTCAACAGGGAATGAGCAGTTCTTC. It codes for CASSSTGNEQFF.

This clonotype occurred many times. This CDR3 is CASRYSGGHQETQYF. CDR3 in DNA: TGTGCCAGCAGGTATAGCGGAGGGCACCAAGAGACCCAGTACTTC. This rearrangement joins TRBV12-3 or TRBV12-4 to TRBJ2-5, with D perhaps TRBD2 (6 bases). Trimming shortened V by 6 bases and J by 0 bases, and 14 bases separated the two germline ends. The CDR3 covers 15 residues.

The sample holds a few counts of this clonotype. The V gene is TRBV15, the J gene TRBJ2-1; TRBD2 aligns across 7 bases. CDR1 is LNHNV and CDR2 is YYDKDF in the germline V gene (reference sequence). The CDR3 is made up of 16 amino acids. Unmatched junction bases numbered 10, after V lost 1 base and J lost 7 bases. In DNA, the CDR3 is TGTGCCACCAGCAGAGGATCCAAAAACGGGGGGAATGAGCAGTTCTTC. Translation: CATSRGSKNGGNEQFF.

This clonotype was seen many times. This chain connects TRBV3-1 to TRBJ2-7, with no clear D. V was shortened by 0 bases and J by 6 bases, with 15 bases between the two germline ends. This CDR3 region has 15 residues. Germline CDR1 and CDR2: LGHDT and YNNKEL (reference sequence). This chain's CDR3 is CASSQDSARTSEQYF. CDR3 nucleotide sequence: TGTGCCAGCAGCCAAGATTCGGCGCGTACCAGCGAGCAGTACTTC.